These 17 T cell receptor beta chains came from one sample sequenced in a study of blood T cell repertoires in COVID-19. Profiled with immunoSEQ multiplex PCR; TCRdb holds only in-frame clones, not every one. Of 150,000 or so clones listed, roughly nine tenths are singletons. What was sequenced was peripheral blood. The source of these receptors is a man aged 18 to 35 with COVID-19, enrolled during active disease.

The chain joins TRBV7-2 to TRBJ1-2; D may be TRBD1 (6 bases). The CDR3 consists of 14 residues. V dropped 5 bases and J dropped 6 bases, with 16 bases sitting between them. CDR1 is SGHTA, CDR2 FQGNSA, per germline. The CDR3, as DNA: TGTGCCAGCAGCCAGACCACAGGGTACGATGGCTACACCTTC. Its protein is CASSQTTGYDGYTF.

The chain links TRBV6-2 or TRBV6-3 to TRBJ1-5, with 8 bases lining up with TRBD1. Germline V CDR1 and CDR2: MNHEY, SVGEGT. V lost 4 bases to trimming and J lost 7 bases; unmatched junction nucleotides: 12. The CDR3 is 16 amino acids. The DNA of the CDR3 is TGTGCCAGCAGTTCCCTCGGGACAGGCATACGACAGCCCCAGCATTTT. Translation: CASSSLGTGIRQPQHF.

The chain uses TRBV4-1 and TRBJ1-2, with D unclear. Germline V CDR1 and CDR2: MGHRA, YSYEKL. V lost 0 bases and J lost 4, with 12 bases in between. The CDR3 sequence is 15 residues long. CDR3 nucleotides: TGCGCCAGCAGCCAAGAACGTTTTACCGGCTATGGCTACACCTTC. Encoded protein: CASSQERFTGYGYTF.

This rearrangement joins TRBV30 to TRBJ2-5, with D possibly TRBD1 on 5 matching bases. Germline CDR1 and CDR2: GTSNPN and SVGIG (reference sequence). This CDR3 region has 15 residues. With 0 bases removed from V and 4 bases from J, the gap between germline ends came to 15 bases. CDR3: CAWSVLWQGTETQYF. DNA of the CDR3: TGTGCCTGGAGTGTACTATGGCAGGGAACAGAGACCCAGTACTTC.

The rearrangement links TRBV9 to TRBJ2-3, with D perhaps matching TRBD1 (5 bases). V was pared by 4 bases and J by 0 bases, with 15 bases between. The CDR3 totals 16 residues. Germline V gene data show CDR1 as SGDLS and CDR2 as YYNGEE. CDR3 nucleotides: TGTGCCAGCAGCACCCTAGGGGCGTCTAGCACAGATACGCAGTATTTT. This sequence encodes CASSTLGASSTDTQYF.

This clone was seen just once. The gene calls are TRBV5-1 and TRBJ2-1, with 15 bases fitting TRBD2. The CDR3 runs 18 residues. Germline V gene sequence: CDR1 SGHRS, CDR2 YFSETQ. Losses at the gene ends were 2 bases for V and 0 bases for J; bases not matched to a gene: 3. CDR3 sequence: CASSFGTSGRSSYNEQFF. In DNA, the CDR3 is TGCGCCAGCAGCTTCGGGACTAGCGGGAGGAGCTCCTACAATGAGCAGTTCTTC.

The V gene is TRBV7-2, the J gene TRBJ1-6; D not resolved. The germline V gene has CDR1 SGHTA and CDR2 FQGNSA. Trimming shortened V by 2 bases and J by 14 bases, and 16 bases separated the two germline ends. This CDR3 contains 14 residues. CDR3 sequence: CASSLRDDFTALHF. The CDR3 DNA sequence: TGTGCCAGCAGCTTAAGAGATGATTTTACGGCCCTCCACTTT.

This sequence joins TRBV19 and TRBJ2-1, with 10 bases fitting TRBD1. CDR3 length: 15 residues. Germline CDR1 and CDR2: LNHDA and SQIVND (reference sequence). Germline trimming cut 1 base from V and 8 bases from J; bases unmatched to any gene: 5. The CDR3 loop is CASSIGGTGADEQFF. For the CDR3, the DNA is TGTGCCAGTAGTATAGGTGGGACAGGGGCCGATGAGCAGTTCTTC.

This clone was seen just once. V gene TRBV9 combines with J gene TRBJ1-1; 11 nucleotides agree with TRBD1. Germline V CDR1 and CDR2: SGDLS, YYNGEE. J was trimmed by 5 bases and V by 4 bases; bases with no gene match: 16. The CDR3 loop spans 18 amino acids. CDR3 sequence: CASSPRGDRGYISTEAFF. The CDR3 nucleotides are TGTGCCAGCAGCCCAAGGGGGGACAGGGGGTACATTAGTACTGAAGCTTTCTTT.

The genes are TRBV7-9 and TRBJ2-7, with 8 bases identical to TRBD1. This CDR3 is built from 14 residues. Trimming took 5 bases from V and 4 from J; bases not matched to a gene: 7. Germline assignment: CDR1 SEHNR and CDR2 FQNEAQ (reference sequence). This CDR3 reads CASSPRTGIYEQYF. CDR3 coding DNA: TGTGCCAGCAGCCCCCGGACAGGGATTTACGAGCAGTACTTC.

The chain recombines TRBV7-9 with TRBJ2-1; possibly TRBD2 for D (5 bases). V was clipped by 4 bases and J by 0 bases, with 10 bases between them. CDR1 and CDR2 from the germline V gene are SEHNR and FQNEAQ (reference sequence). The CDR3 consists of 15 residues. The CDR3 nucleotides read TGTGCCAGCAGCTCGGGGTCTAGCTCCTACAATGAGCAGTTCTTC. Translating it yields CASSSGSSSYNEQFF.

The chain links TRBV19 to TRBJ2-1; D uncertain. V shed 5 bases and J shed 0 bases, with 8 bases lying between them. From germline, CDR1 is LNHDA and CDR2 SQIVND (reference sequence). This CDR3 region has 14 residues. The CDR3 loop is CASSWSSSYNEQFF. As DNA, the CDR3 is TGTGCCAGTAGTTGGAGCAGCTCCTACAATGAGCAGTTCTTC. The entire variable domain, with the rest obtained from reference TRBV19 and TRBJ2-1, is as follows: DGGITQSPKYLFRKEGQNVTLSCEQNLNHDAMYWYRQDPGQGLRLIYYSQIVNDFQKGDIAEGYSVSREKKESFPLTVTSAQKNPTAFYLCASSWSSSYNEQFFGPGTRLTVL.

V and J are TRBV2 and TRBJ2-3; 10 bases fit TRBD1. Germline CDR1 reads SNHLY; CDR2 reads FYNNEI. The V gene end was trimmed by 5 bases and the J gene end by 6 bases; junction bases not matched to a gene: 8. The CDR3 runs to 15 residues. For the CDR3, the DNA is TGTGCCAGCAGTTCGGACAGGGGGTTAACCGATACGCAGTATTTT. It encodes CASSSDRGLTDTQYF.

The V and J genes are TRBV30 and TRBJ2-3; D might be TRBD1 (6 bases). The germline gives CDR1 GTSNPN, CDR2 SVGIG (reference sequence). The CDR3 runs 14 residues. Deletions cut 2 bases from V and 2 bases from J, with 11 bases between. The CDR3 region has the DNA TGTGCCTGGAGTTCCGACAGGCCCACAGATACGCAGTATTTT. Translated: CAWSSDRPTDTQYF.

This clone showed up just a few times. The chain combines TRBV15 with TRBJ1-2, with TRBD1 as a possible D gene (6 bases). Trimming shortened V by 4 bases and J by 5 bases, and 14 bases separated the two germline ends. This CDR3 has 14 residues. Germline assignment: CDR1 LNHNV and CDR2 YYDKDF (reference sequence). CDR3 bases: TGTGCCACCAGCAAGGGGGTGCAGGGATATGGCTACACCTTC. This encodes CATSKGVQGYGYTF.

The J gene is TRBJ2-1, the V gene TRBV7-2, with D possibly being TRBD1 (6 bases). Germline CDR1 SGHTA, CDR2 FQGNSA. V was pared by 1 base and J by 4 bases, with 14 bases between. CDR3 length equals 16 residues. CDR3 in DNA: TGTGCCAGCAGCTTAGGCTTCGGGACAAGGTACAATGAGCAGTTCTTC. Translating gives CASSLGFGTRYNEQFF.

The CDR3 region is CSALPGETQYF. For the CDR3, the DNA is TGCAGTGCTCTCCCAGGGGAGACCCAGTACTTC. J is TRBJ2-5 and V is TRBV20-1; tentatively, D is TRBD1 (5 bases). V was trimmed by 5 bases and J by 5 bases, leaving 9 bases between them. This CDR3 is built from 11 residues. Germline V CDR1 and CDR2: DFQATT, SNEGSKA (reference sequence).